This TCR beta chain was captured in a study of blood T cells in healthy people across ages. Germline assignment: CDR1 SEHNR and CDR2 FQNEAQ (reference sequence). The CDR3 is made up of 16 amino acids. Trimming cost V 5 bases and J 0 bases, with 15 bases left between them. In this sample, this clonotype turned up a few times. Its antigen remains unknown. Primers used in a second PCR of about 7 to 12 cycles were a sample-barcoded 5' primer and a J-beta primer mix. TCRdb redid the calling of the 5' RACE reads with MiXCR, one entry per CDR3 protein. The table records fewer than 700,000 distinct CDR3 sequences, 47% of them present only once. Whole-study results and caveats: PBMCs left unsorted prevented a conclusive naive versus antigen-experienced comparison. For the donors, CMV status was unknown and possibly confounded expanded clonotype changes. A greater number of naive CD4+ cells and higher diversity distinguished long-lived donors from aged donors.

The chain carries TRBV7-9 and TRBJ2-3; a weak D match, TRBD2 (7 bases). This TCR came from a man older than 75 in good health. The sample was blood. The CDR3 sequence is CASSLLSGTSTDTQYF. Here the CDR3 DNA reads TGTGCCAGCAGCCTCCTGAGCGGGACAAGCACAGATACGCAGTATTTT.